This section outlines one T cell receptor (beta chain) sequence together with its context. Its specificity is not known. TRB amplification used roughly 250 ng of peripheral blood genomic DNA. TRB rearrangements were amplified by touch-down multiplex PCR with mixed TRB-A/B primers. No DNA is given; TCRdb re-called the multiplex PCR reads and lists each CDR3 protein once. The table for this sample gives some 12,000 distinct CDR3 sequences. The data were obtained in a study of T cell clusters in autoimmune cytopenias. Across the study: A median of roughly 53,000 TRB reads per sample yielded a median around 2,500 distinct clonotypes.

The germline V gene encodes CDR1 MNHNS and CDR2 SASEGT. This CDR3 contains 13 residues. Regarding the study as a whole: Active autoimmune hepatitis patients had around 2.9-fold fewer exclusive TRB clusters than healthy donors. TRB repertoire shifts in secondary cytopenia and chronic lymphocytic leukemia mostly reflected lymphoma, not autoimmunity.

This chain connects TRBV6-1 to TRBJ1-6; TCRdb gives TRBD1 as the D gene, but with no DNA this cannot be confirmed. This clonotype originated in a human donor with an autoimmune cytopenia or autoimmune hepatitis (not recorded which). The sequenced sample consisted of peripheral blood. The CDR3 loop is CASSRDRDSPLHF.